These 5 T cell receptor beta chains were all obtained from the same sample, sequenced in a study of shared clonotypes between healthy human individuals. Assay: immunoSEQ multiplex PCR; the TCRdb copy retains only in-frame clones and omits some. The sample consists of about 120,000 clones, 68% of them appearing once. Input material: memory CD8+ T cells sorted from blood. Subset defined: CD45RO+ cells pooled with CCR7-negative TemRA cells. Every receptor here comes from a woman between 25 and 40 years old in good health.

This clone has only one observation. The rearrangement links TRBV7-9 to TRBJ2-7; D is possibly TRBD1 (6 bases). CDR1 is SEHNR, CDR2 FQNEAQ, per germline (reference sequence). Between the trimmed V and J ends, which lost 5 bases and 2 bases, there was a span of 13 bases. This CDR3 is 14 amino acids long. The CDR3 spells CASSPPGHPYEQYF. In DNA form, the CDR3 reads TGTGCCAGCAGCCCGCCGGGACACCCCTACGAGCAGTACTTC.

The chain joins TRBV19 to TRBJ2-1, with a tentative D call TRBD1 (6 bases). Germline V gene data show CDR1 as LNHDA and CDR2 as SQIVND (reference sequence). The V end lost 7 bases, the J end lost 8 bases, and 18 bases lay between the germline ends. CDR3 length: 14 residues. CDR3 DNA sequence: TGTGCCAGTACCTCCCGGGACAAGCACCATGAGCAGTTCTTC. It codes for CASTSRDKHHEQFF.

The chain links TRBV6-6 to TRBJ1-2; tentative D call: TRBD1 (5 bases). The CDR3 length is 14 residues. Germline V CDR1 and CDR2: MNHNY, SVGAGI (reference sequence). The ends were cut back, 0 bases at V and 8 bases at J, with 13 bases in the middle. CDR3 sequence: CASSYSKGLDGYTF. CDR3 sequence (DNA): TGTGCCAGCAGTTACTCGAAGGGGTTGGACGGCTACACCTTC.

The genes are TRBV11-2 and TRBJ1-1, with D unclear. The germline V gene encodes CDR1 SGHAT and CDR2 FQNNGV. V was cut by 5 bases and J by 1 base, with 11 bases left in between. The length of the CDR3 is 14 residues. The CDR3 spells CASSLPWENTEAFF. CDR3 nucleotide sequence: TGTGCCAGCAGCCTCCCGTGGGAGAACACTGAAGCTTTCTTT.

The genes are TRBV28 and TRBJ1-1, with D perhaps matching TRBD1 (6 bases). This CDR3 contains 15 residues. Trimming removed 7 bases from V and 1 base from J, with 16 bases in between. CDR1 MDHEN and CDR2 SYDVKM come from the germline V gene. CDR3 protein: CASTPGDNRNTEAFF. The CDR3 bases are TGTGCCAGCACTCCTGGGGACAACCGGAACACTGAAGCTTTCTTT. Full variable domain (outside the CDR3, taken from reference TRBV28 and TRBJ1-1): DVKVTQSSRYLVKRTGEKVFLECVQDMDHENMFWYRQDPGLGLRLIYFSYDVKMKEKGDIPEGYSVSREKKERFSLILESASTNQTSMYLCASTPGDNRNTEAFFGQGTRLTVV.